The TCR beta chain under discussion was sequenced for a study of blood T cell repertoires in COVID-19. On the study more broadly: The origin of the acute and convalescent COVID-19 samples was the United States, Italy and Spain. T cells, B-cell-depleted T cells, or PBMCs supplied cDNA or gDNA.

Trimming pared 4 bases from V and 4 bases from J, leaving 7 bases between. The length of the CDR3 is 12 residues. CDR1 is WNHNN, CDR2 SYGVQD, per germline (reference sequence). In the original analysis: Counts of nucleated cells, estimated from reference gene primer amplification, were obtained. Here immunoSEQ multiplex PCR was the method, and the copy in TCRdb shows in-frame clones only, minus some. V, J and clone size are those of that table, while D and trimming were read from the DNA. The table shows 200,000 to 300,000 clones, with approximately 84% occurring only once. The sample taken for sequencing was peripheral blood. The receptor was isolated from a woman aged 25-40 years who had recovered from COVID-19. V and J are TRBV10-1 and TRBJ1-2; no definite D call. Written as DNA, the CDR3 is TGCGCCAGCAGTGGTGGGAGCTATGGCTACACCTTC. Amino acid sequence: CASSGGSYGYTF.